This entry is about one TCR beta chain. Its specificity is unknown. This sample was taken from a study of T cells in localized non-small cell lung cancer. Broader study findings: Across samples, adjacent lung featured a median roughly 61 of the top 100 tumor clones. Sequence data derive from only one tumor region, so heterogeneity remains possible.

The CDR3 loop spans 18 amino acids. Germline CDR1 and CDR2: LGHNA and YNFKEQ. The J segment lost 0 bases and the V segment lost 1 base, leaving 10 bases of the junction unmatched. TCRdb's copy holds only in-frame clones and misses some; the assay was immunoSEQ multiplex PCR. The data hold over 35,000 clones, with around 81% observed a single time. The sample in question was peripheral blood mononuclear cells, obtained before any cancer treatment. This receptor was taken from a male donor aged 60 or older with stage II lung adenocarcinoma. The chain recombines TRBV4-2 with TRBJ1-1; 8 nucleotides agree with TRBD1. CDR3 amino acids: CASSQAFSRGRMNTEAFF. The CDR3 bases are TGTGCCAGCAGCCAAGCCTTCTCCAGGGGGCGCATGAACACTGAAGCTTTCTTT.